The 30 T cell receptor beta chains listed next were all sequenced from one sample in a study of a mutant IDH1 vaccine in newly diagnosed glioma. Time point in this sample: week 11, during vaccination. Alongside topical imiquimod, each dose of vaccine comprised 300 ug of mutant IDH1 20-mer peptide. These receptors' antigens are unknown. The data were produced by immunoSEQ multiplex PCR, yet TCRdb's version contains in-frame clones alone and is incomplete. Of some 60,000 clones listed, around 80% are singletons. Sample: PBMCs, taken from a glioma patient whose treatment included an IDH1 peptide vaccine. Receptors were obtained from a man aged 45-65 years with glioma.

The CDR3 nucleotides read TGTGCCAGCAGTTCAGGACTAGCGGGAACCTACTACAATGAGCAGTTCTTC. Residues: CASSSGLAGTYYNEQFF. The chain joins TRBV28 to TRBJ2-1; 12 positions match TRBD2. The J segment lost 3 bases and the V segment lost 4 bases, leaving 7 bases of the junction unmatched. CDR1 is MDHEN, CDR2 SYDVKM, per germline. This CDR3 has 17 amino acids.

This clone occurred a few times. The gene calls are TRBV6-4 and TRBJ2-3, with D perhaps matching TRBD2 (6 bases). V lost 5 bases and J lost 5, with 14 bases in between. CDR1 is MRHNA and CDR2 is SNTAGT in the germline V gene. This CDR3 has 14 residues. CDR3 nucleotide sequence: TGTGCCAGCAGTCCGGGGGAGGTCAAAGATACGCAGTATTTT. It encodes CASSPGEVKDTQYF.

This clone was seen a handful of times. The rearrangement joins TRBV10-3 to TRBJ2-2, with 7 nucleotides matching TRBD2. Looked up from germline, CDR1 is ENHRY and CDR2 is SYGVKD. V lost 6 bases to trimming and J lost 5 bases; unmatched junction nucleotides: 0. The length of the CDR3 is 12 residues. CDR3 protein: CAISGGTGELFF. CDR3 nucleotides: TGTGCCATCAGCGGGGGGACCGGGGAGCTGTTTTTT.

The CDR3 nucleotides read TGTGCCAGCAGCACGGGACAGGGAGACGAGCAGTTCTTC. Its translation: CASSTGQGDEQFF. This sequence joins TRBV13 and TRBJ2-1, with TRBD1 matching over 9 bases. Unmatched junction bases numbered 6, after V lost 5 bases and J lost 10 bases. CDR3 length: 13 amino acids. CDR1 PRHDT and CDR2 FYEKMQ come from the germline V gene (reference sequence).

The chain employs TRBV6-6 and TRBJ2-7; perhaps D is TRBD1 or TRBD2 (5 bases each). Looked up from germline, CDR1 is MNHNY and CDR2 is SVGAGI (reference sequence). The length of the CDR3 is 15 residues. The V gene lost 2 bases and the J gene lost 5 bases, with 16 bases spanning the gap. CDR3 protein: CASSYALGEGNEQYF. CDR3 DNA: TGTGCCAGCAGTTACGCCTTGGGGGAAGGGAACGAGCAGTACTTC.

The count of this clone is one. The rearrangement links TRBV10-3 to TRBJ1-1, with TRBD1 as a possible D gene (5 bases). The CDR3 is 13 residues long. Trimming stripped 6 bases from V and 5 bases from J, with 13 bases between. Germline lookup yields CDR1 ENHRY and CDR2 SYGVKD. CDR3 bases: TGTGCCATCAGAGGGGAGGGGAGGACTGAAGCTTTCTTT. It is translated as CAIRGEGRTEAFF.

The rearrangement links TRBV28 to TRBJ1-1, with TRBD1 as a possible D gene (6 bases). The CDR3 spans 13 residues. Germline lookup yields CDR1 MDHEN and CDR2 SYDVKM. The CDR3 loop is CALSGGLATEAFF. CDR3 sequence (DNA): TGTGCATTAAGCGGGGGGCTTGCCACTGAAGCTTTCTTT.

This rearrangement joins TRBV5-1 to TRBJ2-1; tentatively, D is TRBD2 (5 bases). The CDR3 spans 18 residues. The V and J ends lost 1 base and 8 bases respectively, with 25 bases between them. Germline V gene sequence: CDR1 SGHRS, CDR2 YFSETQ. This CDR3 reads CASSLTIRGPHPSDEQFF. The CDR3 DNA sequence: TGCGCCAGCAGCTTGACGATTCGGGGTCCTCATCCCAGCGATGAGCAGTTCTTC. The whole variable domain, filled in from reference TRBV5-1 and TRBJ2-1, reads KAGVTQTPRYLIKTRGQQVTLSCSPISGHRSVSWYQQTPGQGLQFLFEYFSETQRNKGNFPGRFSGRQFSNSRSEMNVSTLELGDSALYLCASSLTIRGPHPSDEQFFGPGTRLTVL.

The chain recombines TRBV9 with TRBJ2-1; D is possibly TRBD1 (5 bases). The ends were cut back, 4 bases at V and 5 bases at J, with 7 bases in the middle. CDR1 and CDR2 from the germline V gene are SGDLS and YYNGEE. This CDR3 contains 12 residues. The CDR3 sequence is CASSTTDNEQFF. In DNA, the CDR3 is TGTGCCAGCAGCACGACAGACAATGAGCAGTTCTTC. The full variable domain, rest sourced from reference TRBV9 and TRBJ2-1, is DSGVTQTPKHLITATGQRVTLRCSPRSGDLSVYWYQQSLDQGLQFLIQYYNGEERAKGNILERFSAQQFPDLHSELNLSSLELGDSALYFCASSTTDNEQFFGPGTRLTVL.

In nucleotides, the CDR3 is TGCGCCAGCAGCTTCGACAGGGGGGATGAAGCTTTCTTT. This encodes CASSFDRGDEAFF. This chain links TRBV5-1 with TRBJ1-1; 9 bases agree with TRBD1. Trimming took 2 bases from V and 7 from J; bases not matched to a gene: 3. Germline V gene lookup returns CDR1 SGHRS and CDR2 YFSETQ. The CDR3 has 13 residues.

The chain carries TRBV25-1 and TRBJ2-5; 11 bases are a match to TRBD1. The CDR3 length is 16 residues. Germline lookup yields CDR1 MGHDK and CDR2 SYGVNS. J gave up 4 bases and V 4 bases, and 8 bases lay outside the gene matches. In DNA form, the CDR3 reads TGTGCCAGCAGTGCATGGACAGGGGGCGAATCAGAGACCCAGTACTTC. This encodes CASSAWTGGESETQYF.

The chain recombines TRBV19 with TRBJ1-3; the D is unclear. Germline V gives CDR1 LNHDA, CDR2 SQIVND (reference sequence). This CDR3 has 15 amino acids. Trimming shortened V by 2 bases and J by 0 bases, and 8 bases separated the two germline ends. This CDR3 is CASSIRTGSGNTIYF. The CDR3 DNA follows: TGTGCCAGTAGTATAAGGACGGGCTCTGGAAACACCATATATTTT.

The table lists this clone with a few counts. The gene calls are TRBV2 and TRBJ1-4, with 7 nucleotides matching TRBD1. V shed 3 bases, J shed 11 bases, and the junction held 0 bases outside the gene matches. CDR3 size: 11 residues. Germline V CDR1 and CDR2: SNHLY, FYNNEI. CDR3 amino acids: CASSETGKLFF. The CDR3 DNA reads TGTGCCAGCAGTGAGACAGGGAAACTGTTTTTT.

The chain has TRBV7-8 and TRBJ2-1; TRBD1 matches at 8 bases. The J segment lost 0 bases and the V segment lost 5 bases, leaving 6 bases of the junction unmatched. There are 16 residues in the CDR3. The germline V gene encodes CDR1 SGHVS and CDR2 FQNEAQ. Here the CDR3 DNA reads TGTGCCAGCAGCCTATGGGACAGGAGCTCCTACAATGAGCAGTTCTTC. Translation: CASSLWDRSSYNEQFF.

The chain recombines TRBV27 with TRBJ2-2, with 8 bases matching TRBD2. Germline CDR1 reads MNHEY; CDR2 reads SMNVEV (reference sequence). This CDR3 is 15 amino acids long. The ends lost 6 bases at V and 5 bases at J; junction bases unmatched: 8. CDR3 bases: TGTGCCAGCAGAATTCACGGGAGGGGGACCGGGGAGCTGTTTTTT. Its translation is CASRIHGRGTGELFF.

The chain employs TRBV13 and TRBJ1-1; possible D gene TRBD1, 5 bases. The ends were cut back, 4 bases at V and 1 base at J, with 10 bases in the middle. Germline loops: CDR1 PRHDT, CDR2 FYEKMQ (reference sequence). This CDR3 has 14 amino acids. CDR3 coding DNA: TGTGCCAGCAGCTCGGGACGACCGAACACTGAAGCTTTCTTT. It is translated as CASSSGRPNTEAFF.

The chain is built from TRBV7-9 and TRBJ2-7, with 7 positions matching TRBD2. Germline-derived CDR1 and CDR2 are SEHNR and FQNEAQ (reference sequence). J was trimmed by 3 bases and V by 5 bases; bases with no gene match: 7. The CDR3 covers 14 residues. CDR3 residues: CASSRLASSYEQYF. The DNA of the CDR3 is TGTGCCAGCAGCCGACTAGCTTCAAGCTACGAGCAGTACTTC.

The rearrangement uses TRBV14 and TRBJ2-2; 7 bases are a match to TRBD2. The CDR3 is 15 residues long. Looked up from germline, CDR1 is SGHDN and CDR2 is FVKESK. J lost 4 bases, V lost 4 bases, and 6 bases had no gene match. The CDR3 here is CASSPRGSGTGELFF. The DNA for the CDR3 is TGTGCCAGCAGCCCCCGCGGGAGTGGCACCGGGGAGCTGTTTTTT.

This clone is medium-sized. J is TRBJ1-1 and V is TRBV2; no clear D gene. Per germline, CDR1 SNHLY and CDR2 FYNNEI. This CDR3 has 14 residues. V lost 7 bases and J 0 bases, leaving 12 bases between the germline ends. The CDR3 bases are TGTGCCAGCAATAAACAGAGCATGAACACTGAAGCTTTCTTT. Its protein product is CASNKQSMNTEAFF.

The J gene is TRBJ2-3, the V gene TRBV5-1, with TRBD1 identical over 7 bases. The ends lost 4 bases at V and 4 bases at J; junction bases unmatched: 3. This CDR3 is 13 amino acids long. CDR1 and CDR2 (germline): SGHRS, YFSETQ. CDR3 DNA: TGCGCCAGCAGCCCAGGGACAGCAGATACGCAGTATTTT. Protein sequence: CASSPGTADTQYF.

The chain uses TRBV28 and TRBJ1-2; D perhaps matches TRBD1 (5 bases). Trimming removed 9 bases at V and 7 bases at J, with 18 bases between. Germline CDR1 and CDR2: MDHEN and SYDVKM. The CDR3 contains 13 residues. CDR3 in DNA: TGTGCCAGTCACGCGCCAGGGTCCTCTGGCTACACCTTC. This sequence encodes CASHAPGSSGYTF.

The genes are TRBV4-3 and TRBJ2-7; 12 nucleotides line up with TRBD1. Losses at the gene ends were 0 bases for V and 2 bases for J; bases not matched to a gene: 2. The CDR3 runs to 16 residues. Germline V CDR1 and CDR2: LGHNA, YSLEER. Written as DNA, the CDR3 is TGCGCCAGCAGCCAAGAGTGGGACAGGGGGCCCTACGAGCAGTACTTC. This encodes CASSQEWDRGPYEQYF.

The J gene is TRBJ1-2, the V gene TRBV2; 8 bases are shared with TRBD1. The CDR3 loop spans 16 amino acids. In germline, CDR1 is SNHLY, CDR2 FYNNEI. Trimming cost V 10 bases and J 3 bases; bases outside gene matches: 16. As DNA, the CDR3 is TGTGCCACCCCCCAGCCGGGACAGGAGGAGTACTATGGCTACACCTTC. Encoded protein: CATPQPGQEEYYGYTF.

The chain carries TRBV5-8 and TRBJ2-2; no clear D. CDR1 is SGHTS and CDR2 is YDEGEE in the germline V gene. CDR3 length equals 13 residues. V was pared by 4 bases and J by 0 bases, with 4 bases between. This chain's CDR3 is CASSQPNTGELFF. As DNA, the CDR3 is TGTGCCAGCAGCCAGCCGAACACCGGGGAGCTGTTTTTT.

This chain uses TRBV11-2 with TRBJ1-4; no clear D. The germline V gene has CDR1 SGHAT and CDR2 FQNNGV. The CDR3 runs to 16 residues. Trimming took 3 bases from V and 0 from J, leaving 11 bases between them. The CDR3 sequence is CASSLTPFATNEKLFF. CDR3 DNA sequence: TGTGCCAGCAGCTTGACACCATTTGCAACTAATGAAAAACTGTTTTTT.

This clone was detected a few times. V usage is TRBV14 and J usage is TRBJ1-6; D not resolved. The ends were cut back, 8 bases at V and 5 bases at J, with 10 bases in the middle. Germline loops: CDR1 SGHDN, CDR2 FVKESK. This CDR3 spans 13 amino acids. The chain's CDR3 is CASSISHNSPLHF. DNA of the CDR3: TGTGCCAGCTCAATCAGCCATAATTCACCCCTCCACTTT.

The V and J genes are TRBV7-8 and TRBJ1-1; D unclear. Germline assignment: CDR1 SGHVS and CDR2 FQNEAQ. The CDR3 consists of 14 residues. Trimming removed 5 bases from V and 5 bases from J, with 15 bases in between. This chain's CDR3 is CASSGGGLSTEAFF. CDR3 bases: TGTGCCAGCAGCGGAGGAGGTTTGAGTACTGAAGCTTTCTTT.

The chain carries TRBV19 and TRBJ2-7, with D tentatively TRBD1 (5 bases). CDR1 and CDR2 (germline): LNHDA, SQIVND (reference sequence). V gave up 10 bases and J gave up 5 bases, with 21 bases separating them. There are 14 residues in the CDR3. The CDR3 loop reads CATSWAGLFDEQYF. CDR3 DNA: TGTGCCACCAGTTGGGCAGGGCTCTTTGACGAGCAGTACTTC.

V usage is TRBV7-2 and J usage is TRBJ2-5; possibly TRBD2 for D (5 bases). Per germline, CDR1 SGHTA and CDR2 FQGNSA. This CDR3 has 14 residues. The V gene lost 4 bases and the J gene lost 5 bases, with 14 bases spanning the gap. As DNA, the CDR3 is TGTGCCAGCAGCTCGAGAGGGTTGTGGGAGACCCAGTACTTC. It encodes CASSSRGLWETQYF.

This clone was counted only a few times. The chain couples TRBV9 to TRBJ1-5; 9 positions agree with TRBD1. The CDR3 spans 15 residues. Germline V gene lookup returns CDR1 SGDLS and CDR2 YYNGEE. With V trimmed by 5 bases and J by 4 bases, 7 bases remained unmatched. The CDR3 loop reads CASSEGTGKNQPQHF. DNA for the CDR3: TGTGCCAGCAGTGAGGGGACAGGGAAGAATCAGCCCCAGCATTTT.